The count of the clone carrying this T cell receptor beta chain is one. Its specificity is unknown. The germline V and J ends were trimmed by 5 bases and 7 bases, with 14 bases remaining between them. Germline V gene sequence: CDR1 MNHEY, CDR2 SVGAGI. This CDR3 contains 14 residues. Only in-frame clones appear in the TCRdb table, and some are missing; sequencing was by immunoSEQ multiplex PCR. Among over 85,000 clones listed, about 93% were seen once. This sample is drawn from a study of siplizumab effects on memory and regulatory T cells. Study-wide results and limits: Few alloreactive clones mapped to unstimulated subsets.

The chain carries TRBV6-5 and TRBJ2-2; no clear D. This clonotype was obtained from a human donor in good health. The sample taken for sequencing was CD4+ T cells sorted from blood. In DNA, the CDR3 is TGTGCCAGCAGTGCCTTAAACTCCCGCGGGGAGCTGTTTTTT. Residues: CASSALNSRGELFF.